This T cell receptor beta chain was profiled in a study of T cells in narcolepsy. Study observations and caveats: Some memory CD4+ repertoires had no autoreactive clone sequences. Autoreactive HCRT-specific and TRIB2-specific clonotypes were marked in same-patient CSF-versus-blood CD4+ comparisons.

This table comes from immunoSEQ multiplex PCR, and its TCRdb copy is limited to in-frame clones, with some not included. Of about 35,000 clones in the sample, around 84% were seen once. Notes on this clone: The antigen is undetermined.

The ends lost 5 bases at V and 0 bases at J; junction bases unmatched: 11. This CDR3 has 18 amino acids. Germline CDR1 reads SGHAT; CDR2 reads FQNNGV. The chain links TRBV11-2 to TRBJ2-3, with 10 bases that match TRBD2. The sequencing input was memory (CD45RA-) CD4+ T cells from blood. The receptor was isolated from a human donor in good health. For the CDR3, the DNA is TGTGCCAGCAGCCCAGGACTAGCGGTTCATCGAAGCACAGATACGCAGTATTTT. It translates to CASSPGLAVHRSTDTQYF.